Given below is one TCR beta chain in context. As handled by the study authors: Estimation of nucleated cell counts relied on the amplification of reference gene primers. This table comes from immunoSEQ multiplex PCR, and its TCRdb copy is limited to in-frame clones, with some not included. The V and J calls and the clone size are those of that table, but D and trimming were determined from the DNA. The table shows more than 95,000 clones, with approximately 85% occurring only once. Trimming shortened V by 1 base and J by 2 bases, and 6 bases separated the two germline ends. Per the germline V gene, CDR1 is LNHDA and CDR2 is SQIVND (reference sequence). The CDR3 totals 14 residues. The sample originates from a study of blood T cell repertoires in COVID-19.

Sequenced input: peripheral blood. This receptor was identified in a woman older than 75 with acute or convalescent COVID-19. The J gene is TRBJ1-3, the V gene TRBV19, with no clear D. CDR3 loop: CASSIVSAGNTIYF. The CDR3 DNA sequence: TGTGCCAGTAGTATAGTGAGTGCTGGAAACACCATATATTTT.